One sample yielded the 30 T cell receptor beta chains listed below, sequenced in a study of shared T cell receptors in the human thymus. Sequenced by immunoSEQ multiplex PCR; TCRdb stores in-frame clones only, minus some. The table has approximately 730,000 clones, 80% to 90% seen once. The sample was also reused in another study, on human thymus T cells.

Sequenced material: thymocytes. These receptors all stem from a girl under three years old with a congenital heart defect.

The V gene is TRBV4-3, the J gene TRBJ1-6; D gene uncertain. Trimming took 0 bases from V and 7 from J, leaving 4 bases between them. Germline V gene data show CDR1 as LGHNA and CDR2 as YSLEER. The CDR3 extends over 13 amino acids. CDR3 sequence: CASSQEGNSPLHF. In DNA form, the CDR3 reads TGCGCCAGCAGCCAAGAGGGCAATTCACCCCTCCACTTT.

The CDR3: CASSPVKHRTNYGYTF. In DNA form, the CDR3 reads TGTGCCAGTAGTCCCGTGAAGCACCGAACTAACTATGGCTACACCTTC. This sequence joins TRBV19 and TRBJ1-2; D is undetermined. CDR3 size: 16 residues. Trimming pared 5 bases from V and 0 bases from J, leaving 16 bases between. Germline CDR1 reads LNHDA; CDR2 reads SQIVND (reference sequence).

J is TRBJ2-1 and V is TRBV2, with a possible D match to TRBD2 (6 bases). Germline V gives CDR1 SNHLY, CDR2 FYNNEI. CDR3 length: 19 amino acids. V gave up 3 bases and J gave up 7 bases, with 28 bases separating them. This CDR3 reads CASSDWRELGKLILNEQFF. The CDR3 coding sequence is TGTGCCAGCAGTGATTGGAGGGAATTGGGCAAATTGATATTAAATGAGCAGTTCTTC. Looking up the rest from reference TRBV2 and TRBJ2-1 gives the full variable domain: EPEVTQTPSHQVTQMGQEVILRCVPISNHLYFYWYRQILGQKVEFLVSFYNNEISEKSEIFDDQFSVERPDGSNFTLKIRSTKLEDSAMYFCASSDWRELGKLILNEQFFGPGTRLTVL.

The chain employs TRBV5-1 and TRBJ1-1, with 7 bases lining up with TRBD1. CDR1 is SGHRS and CDR2 is YFSETQ in the germline V gene. The J segment lost 0 bases and the V segment lost 4 bases, leaving 6 bases of the junction unmatched. The CDR3 loop spans 15 amino acids. The CDR3 is CASSLRGQVNTEAFF. CDR3 DNA sequence: TGCGCCAGCAGCCTCCGCGGACAGGTGAACACTGAAGCTTTCTTT.

This chain connects TRBV28 to TRBJ2-2; possibly TRBD1 for D (6 bases). Germline V gives CDR1 MDHEN, CDR2 SYDVKM. The CDR3 loop spans 18 amino acids. V lost 3 bases and J 4 bases, leaving 21 bases between the germline ends. The CDR3: CASSFSQGRCRGTGELFF. The CDR3 coding sequence is TGTGCCAGCAGTTTCTCACAGGGAAGGTGTCGGGGCACCGGGGAGCTGTTTTTT.

V gene TRBV5-1 combines with J gene TRBJ2-5; unclear D gene. The CDR3 loop spans 18 amino acids. CDR1 and CDR2 (germline): SGHRS, YFSETQ. The V end lost 4 bases, the J end lost 7 bases, and 29 bases lay between the germline ends. CDR3 bases: TGCGCCAGCAGCGCCCCAGATACAGACCGGCCCCGGCCCCGGACCCAGTACTTC. This encodes CASSAPDTDRPRPRTQYF.

V gene TRBV19 combines with J gene TRBJ1-5; 7 nucleotides agree with TRBD1. Germline assignment: CDR1 LNHDA and CDR2 SQIVND (reference sequence). The CDR3 totals 20 residues. V gave up 1 base and J gave up 6 bases; unmatched junction bases: 21. The CDR3 DNA reads as TGTGCCAGTAGTATAGTACCGAGGAAGGACAGGTTAAATAAAATTCAGCCCCAGCATTTT. Encoded protein: CASSIVPRKDRLNKIQPQHF.

The V gene is TRBV11-2, the J gene TRBJ1-5; D call uncertain. This CDR3 has 13 amino acids. Trimming took 0 bases from V and 4 from J, leaving 4 bases between them. CDR1 is SGHAT, CDR2 FQNNGV, per germline. The CDR3 coding sequence is TGTGCCAGCAGCTTAGATCTGAATCAGCCCCAGCATTTT. This encodes CASSLDLNQPQHF.

The chain joins TRBV14 to TRBJ1-3, with 7 bases matching TRBD1. In germline, CDR1 is SGHDN, CDR2 FVKESK. CDR3 length: 15 amino acids. J gave up 3 bases and V 4 bases, and 6 bases lay outside the gene matches. CDR3 DNA sequence: TGTGCCAGCAGCCGAGGACAGGCCCATGGAAACACCATATATTTT. It is translated as CASSRGQAHGNTIYF.

About this clone: The same CDR3 arises from other DNA sequences in this sample as well. Here the CDR3 reads CASIRGDTQYF. In DNA, the CDR3 is TGTGCCAGCATTAGAGGGGATACGCAGTATTTT. The rearrangement joins TRBV27 to TRBJ2-3, with D possibly being TRBD2 (5 bases). The CDR3 runs to 11 residues. Germline lookup yields CDR1 MNHEY and CDR2 SMNVEV (reference sequence). Trimming stripped 7 bases from V and 6 bases from J, with 8 bases between.

The rearrangement uses TRBV2 and TRBJ2-2; tentative D call: TRBD1 (6 bases). The germline gives CDR1 SNHLY, CDR2 FYNNEI. The CDR3 is 12 amino acids. The ends were cut back, 9 bases at V and 5 bases at J, with 10 bases in the middle. CDR3 coding DNA: TGTGCCAGTCACAGGGCTACCGGGGAGCTGTTTTTT. Encoded protein: CASHRATGELFF. The full variable domain, its missing parts supplied by reference TRBV2 and TRBJ2-2, is EPEVTQTPSHQVTQMGQEVILRCVPISNHLYFYWYRQILGQKVEFLVSFYNNEISEKSEIFDDQFSVERPDGSNFTLKIRSTKLEDSAMYFCASHRATGELFFGEGSRLTVL.

The chain links TRBV5-4 to TRBJ1-4, with D uncertain. The CDR3 runs to 14 residues. The ends were cut back, 3 bases at V and 0 bases at J, with 6 bases in the middle. Germline V gene lookup returns CDR1 SGHNT and CDR2 YYREEE (reference sequence). CDR3: CASSSGATNEKLFF. CDR3 nucleotides: TGTGCCAGCAGCTCAGGTGCAACTAATGAAAAACTGTTTTTT.

The chain has TRBV5-6 and TRBJ1-2; weak D call: TRBD1 (5 bases). The CDR3 loop spans 14 amino acids. From germline, CDR1 is SGHDT and CDR2 YYEEEE. V dropped 2 bases and J dropped 4 bases, with 12 bases sitting between them. The CDR3 sequence is CASSFHQGGYGYTF. The CDR3 coding sequence is TGTGCCAGCAGCTTCCATCAGGGCGGCTATGGCTACACCTTC. Filled out from reference TRBV5-6 and TRBJ1-2, the complete variable domain reads DAGVTQSPTHLIKTRGQQVTLRCSPKSGHDTVSWYQQALGQGPQFIFQYYEEEERQRGNFPDRFSGHQFPNYSSELNVNALLLGDSALYLCASSFHQGGYGYTFGSGTRLTVV.

The rearrangement links TRBV5-4 to TRBJ2-1; possible D gene TRBD1, 6 bases. Trimming cost V 2 bases and J 3 bases, with 12 bases left between them. Germline lookup yields CDR1 SGHNT and CDR2 YYREEE (reference sequence). The CDR3 contains 15 residues. For the CDR3, the DNA is TGTGCCAGCAGCTTACACACAGGGAACTACAATGAGCAGTTCTTC. Translated: CASSLHTGNYNEQFF. Full variable domain (missing parts from reference TRBV5-4 and TRBJ2-1): ETGVTQSPTHLIKTRGQQVTLRCSSQSGHNTVSWYQQALGQGPQFIFQYYREEENGRGNFPPRFSGLQFPNYSSELNVNALELDDSALYLCASSLHTGNYNEQFFGPGTRLTVL.

V and J are TRBV10-3 and TRBJ2-3, with 11 bases matching TRBD2. There are 15 residues in the CDR3. V gave up 10 bases and J gave up 2 bases; unmatched junction bases: 8. Germline assignment: CDR1 ENHRY and CDR2 SYGVKD. This CDR3 is CATATSGGPTDTQYF. The CDR3, as DNA: TGTGCCACTGCTACTAGCGGGGGACCCACAGATACGCAGTATTTT.

The rearrangement uses TRBV28 and TRBJ1-5, with 7 bases fitting TRBD1. There are 16 residues in the CDR3. J was trimmed by 1 base and V by 5 bases; bases with no gene match: 8. Germline CDR1 is MDHEN and CDR2 is SYDVKM. CDR3 protein: CASSGDSHGSNQPQHF. The CDR3 DNA sequence: TGTGCCAGCAGTGGGGACAGCCACGGGAGCAATCAGCCCCAGCATTTT.

The chain's CDR3 is CASSDITRDRNYEQYF. CDR3 DNA sequence: TGTGCCAGCAGTGATATTACGAGGGACAGGAACTACGAGCAGTACTTC. The chain recombines TRBV25-1 with TRBJ2-7, with 8 bases that match TRBD1. Germline V lookup: CDR1 MGHDK, CDR2 SYGVNS. The CDR3 consists of 16 residues. Unmatched junction bases numbered 10, after V lost 3 bases and J lost 3 bases.

The rearrangement joins TRBV20-1 to TRBJ1-1; D is ambiguous. V dropped 5 bases and J dropped 8 bases, with 12 bases sitting between them. Germline values: CDR1 DFQATT, CDR2 SNEGSKA (reference sequence). This CDR3 contains 11 residues. The DNA for the CDR3 is TGCAGTGCTCCCGTCCGGGTCGAAGCTTTCTTT. It yields the protein CSAPVRVEAFF.

The chain is built from TRBV7-6 and TRBJ1-1; the D gene is possibly TRBD1 (6 bases). Germline assignment: CDR1 SGHVS and CDR2 FNYEAQ. The CDR3 has 13 residues. The V gene lost 6 bases and the J gene lost 3 bases, with 11 bases spanning the gap. The CDR3 reads CASRRNRDTEAFF. CDR3 bases: TGTGCCAGCAGACGGAACAGGGACACTGAAGCTTTCTTT.

J is TRBJ2-3 and V is TRBV19, with D possibly being TRBD1 (6 bases). Germline-derived CDR1 and CDR2 are LNHDA and SQIVND (reference sequence). V lost 1 base, J lost 2 bases, and 10 bases lay in between. The CDR3 is 15 amino acids. In DNA, the CDR3 is TGTGCCAGTAGTATAGGGGGACAACTCACAGATACGCAGTATTTT. Translation: CASSIGGQLTDTQYF. The full variable domain, completed using reference TRBV19 and TRBJ2-3, is DGGITQSPKYLFRKEGQNVTLSCEQNLNHDAMYWYRQDPGQGLRLIYYSQIVNDFQKGDIAEGYSVSREKKESFPLTVTSAQKNPTAFYLCASSIGGQLTDTQYFGPGTRLTVL.

The gene calls are TRBV7-3 and TRBJ2-1; 8 positions agree with TRBD2. The germline gives CDR1 SGHTA, CDR2 FQGTGA. J was trimmed by 6 bases and V by 4 bases; bases with no gene match: 11. The CDR3 is 16 amino acids. The CDR3 spells CASSSGGYNRSNEQFF. The CDR3 coding sequence is TGTGCCAGCAGCTCGGGGGGGTATAATCGGAGCAATGAGCAGTTCTTC. Using reference TRBV7-3 and TRBJ2-1 for the parts outside the CDR3, the full variable domain is GAGVSQTPSNKVTEKGKYVELRCDPISGHTALYWYRQSLGQGPEFLIYFQGTGAADDSGLPNDRFFAVRPEGSVSTLKIQRTERGDSAVYLCASSSGGYNRSNEQFFGPGTRLTVL.

The V call is TRBV7-2, the J call TRBJ1-2; possibly TRBD1 for D (6 bases). V was shortened by 7 bases and J by 4 bases, with 16 bases between the two germline ends. Germline V gene data show CDR1 as SGHTA and CDR2 as FQGNSA. The CDR3 has 14 residues. This chain's CDR3 is CASIRTESPYGYTF. In nucleotides, the CDR3 is TGTGCCAGCATCCGGACAGAAAGCCCCTATGGCTACACCTTC.

V is TRBV28 and J is TRBJ2-7; D gene uncertain. The CDR3 is 17 amino acids. Deletions cut 4 bases from V and 1 base from J, with 20 bases between. CDR1 is MDHEN and CDR2 is SYDVKM in the germline V gene. CDR3 in amino acids: CASSYQHKNRKSYEQYF. The CDR3 coding sequence is TGTGCCAGCAGTTACCAACACAAAAACAGAAAATCCTACGAGCAGTACTTC.

The rearrangement links TRBV28 to TRBJ1-3; no clear D. With 4 bases removed from V and 1 base from J, the gap between germline ends came to 8 bases. From germline, CDR1 is MDHEN and CDR2 SYDVKM. The length of the CDR3 is 14 residues. The CDR3 DNA sequence: TGTGCCAGCAGTTCAGAGGAGTCTGGAAACACCATATATTTT. It specifies CASSSEESGNTIYF.

Note on this clone: At one end the junction does not follow the germline gene, possibly because of a read error. The chain has TRBV28 and TRBJ1-6; D ambiguous. The CDR3 length is 17 residues. Germline assignment: CDR1 MDHEN and CDR2 SYDVKM. CDR3 sequence (DNA): TGTGCCAGCAGTTTATGGCTCCATCCAACCTATAATTCCCCCCTCCACTTT. Amino acids: CASSLWLHPTYNSPLHF.

The rearrangement joins TRBV7-2 to TRBJ1-2, with D possibly TRBD1 on 6 matching bases. The length of the CDR3 is 13 residues. Trimming took off 2 bases at V and 8 bases at J, with 12 bases between the two ends. Germline V gives CDR1 SGHTA, CDR2 FQGNSA. CDR3 loop: CASSLPDRWGYTF. CDR3 bases: TGTGCCAGCAGCTTACCTGACAGGTGGGGCTACACCTTC.

This rearrangement joins TRBV4-1 to TRBJ2-1; D possibly corresponds to TRBD2 (5 bases). Trimming pared 3 bases from V and 2 bases from J, leaving 23 bases between. There are 19 residues in the CDR3. The V gene's germline CDR1 is MGHRA and CDR2 YSYEKL. The CDR3 sequence is CASSHPPPGKPLTYNEQFF. CDR3 sequence (DNA): TGCGCCAGCAGCCACCCCCCGCCCGGGAAACCCCTAACCTACAATGAGCAGTTCTTC.

The gene calls are TRBV5-1 and TRBJ1-6; 9 bases are a match to TRBD1. There are 16 residues in the CDR3. The germline gives CDR1 SGHRS, CDR2 YFSETQ. Trimming removed 2 bases from V and 14 bases from J; junction bases left unmatched: 14. The CDR3 loop is CASSLSPGQGRSALHF. In DNA, the CDR3 is TGCGCCAGCAGCTTATCGCCGGGACAGGGAAGGAGCGCCCTCCACTTT.

The J gene is TRBJ2-5, the V gene TRBV5-1, with D possibly matching TRBD1 (5 bases). The V gene's germline CDR1 is SGHRS and CDR2 YFSETQ. CDR3 size: 18 residues. V dropped 2 bases and J dropped 2 bases, with 22 bases sitting between them. Here the CDR3 DNA reads TGCGCCAGCAGCTTTGTAGGGCAGGGAAGATTCGGGCAAGAGACCCAGTACTTC. It encodes CASSFVGQGRFGQETQYF.

V usage is TRBV15 and J usage is TRBJ2-4, with 8 bases fitting TRBD1. The V segment lost 5 bases and the J segment 4 bases; nucleotides outside the gene matches: 7. The length of the CDR3 is 15 residues. CDR1 is LNHNV, CDR2 YYDKDF, per germline (reference sequence). The CDR3 DNA reads TGTGCCACCAGCCTCCTCAGGGGGCAAAAAAACATTCAGTACTTC. Translation: CATSLLRGQKNIQYF.